This TCR beta chain stems from a study of T cell repertoires in cytomegalovirus infection. Study at large: Through public TCR beta signatures, both CMV infection and matching HLA type were indicated. Findings and limits, study-wide: Identification of carriers of CMV plus the relevant HLA was achieved through cumulative public TCR beta family frequency.

Germline V CDR1 and CDR2: SEHNR, FQNEAQ (reference sequence). V was cut by 5 bases and J by 2 bases, with 10 bases left in between. The CDR3 is 14 amino acids. From the reads, TCRdb called clonotypes with MiXCR, one entry per CDR3 protein. The sample includes 550,000 to 850,000 distinct CDR3 sequences, roughly a third of them seen just once. Regarding this clonotype: Its specificity is not known.

This receptor was identified in a human donor in good health (CMV status not recorded). Some clones in this sample may be carry-over from other donors' samples. This specimen was cultured PBMCs, taken from culture after CMV antigen stimulation. V and J are TRBV7-9 and TRBJ1-3; D gene uncertain. The CDR3 DNA reads as TGTGCCAGCAGCCCCGTAACGGCTGGAAACACCATATATTTT. Translation gives CASSPVTAGNTIYF.